These T cell receptor beta chains were read from a single sample in a study of CD8 T cells in ankylosing spondylitis. TCRdb re-called the 5' RACE reads through MiXCR, storing one row per CDR3 protein. This table holds roughly 700,000 distinct CDR3 sequences, 15% to 20% found once. Sequencing input: blood, either unsorted or a sorted T cell fraction (not recorded which). These receptors originate from a male donor with ankylosing spondylitis. The CDR3 runs from the conserved cysteine through the conserved F or W. The D gene is left open where the match is weak. The size field is filled for only some rows; it gives once, few, many or a size class.

CSAGTPFYNEQFF TGCAGTGCCGGGACACCCTTTTACAATGAGCAGTTCTTC few 13 TRBJ2-1 TRBV29-1 -
CASSLAPPGFSYEQYF TGTGCCAGCAGCTTAGCCCCGCCGGGATTCTCCTACGAGCAGTACTTC - 16 TRBJ2-7 TRBV7-8 -
CSAQLAGANYGYTF TGCAGTGCTCAATTGGCGGGAGCTAACTATGGCTACACCTTC - 14 TRBJ1-2 TRBV20-1 -
CSVPGGGWRTDTQYF TGCAGCGTTCCGGGGGGAGGGTGGCGGACAGATACGCAGTATTTT - 15 TRBJ2-3 TRBV29-1 TRBD2
CATTTVYNSPLHF TGTGCCACCACGACAGTCTATAATTCACCCCTCCACTTT - 13 TRBJ1-6 TRBV15 -
CASTTNPGPLYEQYF TGTGCCAGCACCACGAATCCGGGACCACTCTACGAGCAGTACTTC few 15 TRBJ2-7 TRBV7-8 -
CASSETGGRSETQYF TGTGCCAGCAGTGAAACGGGTGGAAGGTCGGAGACCCAGTACTTC - 15 TRBJ2-5 TRBV2 -
CARRGTYNSPLHF TGTGCCAGACGAGGGACTTACAATTCACCCCTCCACTTT few 13 TRBJ1-6 TRBV6-8 -
CASSVGLGAYTDTQYF TGTGCCAGCAGCGTGGGCTTGGGGGCCTACACAGATACGCAGTATTTT - 16 TRBJ2-3 TRBV9 -
CASSSAGLAGANEQFF TGCGCCAGCAGCTCAGCCGGACTAGCGGGAGCCAATGAGCAGTTCTTC - 16 TRBJ2-1 TRBV5-1 TRBD2
CAISEDRATEAFF TGTGCCATCAGTGAGGACAGGGCCACTGAAGCTTTCTTT few 13 TRBJ1-1 TRBV10-3 TRBD1
CASRGLGQGNTEAFF TGTGCCAGCAGAGGTTTGGGACAGGGGAACACTGAAGCTTTCTTT few 15 TRBJ1-1 TRBV28 TRBD1
CSASGGVPNTGELFF TGCAGTGCTAGCGGCGGGGTACCGAACACCGGGGAGCTGTTTTTT few 15 TRBJ2-2 TRBV20-1 -
CSARDPSGNTGELFF TGCAGTGCTAGAGATCCTAGCGGGAACACCGGGGAGCTGTTTTTT - 15 TRBJ2-2 TRBV20-1 TRBD2
CASSHPYRGRNTGELFF TGTGCCAGCAGCCATCCCTACAGGGGAAGGAACACCGGGGAGCTGTTTTTT - 17 TRBJ2-2 TRBV5-8 TRBD1
CASSFAENTEAFF TGTGCCAGCAGTTTCGCTGAGAACACTGAAGCTTTCTTT many 13 TRBJ1-1 TRBV12-3/TRBV12-4 -